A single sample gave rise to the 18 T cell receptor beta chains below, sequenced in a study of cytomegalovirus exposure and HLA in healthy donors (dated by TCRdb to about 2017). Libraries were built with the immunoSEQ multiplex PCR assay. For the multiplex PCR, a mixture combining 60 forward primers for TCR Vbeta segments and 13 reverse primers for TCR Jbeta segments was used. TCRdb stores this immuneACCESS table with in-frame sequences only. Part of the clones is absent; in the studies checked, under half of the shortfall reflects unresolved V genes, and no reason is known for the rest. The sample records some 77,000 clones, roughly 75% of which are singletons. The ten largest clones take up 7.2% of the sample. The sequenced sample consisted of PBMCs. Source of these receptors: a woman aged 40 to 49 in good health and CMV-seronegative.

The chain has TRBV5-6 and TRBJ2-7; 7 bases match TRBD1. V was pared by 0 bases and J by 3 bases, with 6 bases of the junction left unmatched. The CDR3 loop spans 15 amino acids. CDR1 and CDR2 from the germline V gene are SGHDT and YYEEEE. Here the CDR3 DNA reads TGTGCCAGCAGCTTGGGGACAGGACAGCACTACGAGCAGTACTTC. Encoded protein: CASSLGTGQHYEQYF.

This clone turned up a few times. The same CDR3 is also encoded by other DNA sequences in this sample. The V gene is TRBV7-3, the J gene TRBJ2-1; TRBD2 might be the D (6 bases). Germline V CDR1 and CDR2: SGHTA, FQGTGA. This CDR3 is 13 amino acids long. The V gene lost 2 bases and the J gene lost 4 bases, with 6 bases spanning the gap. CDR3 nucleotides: TGTGCCAGCAGCTTAGGGAGGTACAATGAGCAGTTCTTC. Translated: CASSLGRYNEQFF.

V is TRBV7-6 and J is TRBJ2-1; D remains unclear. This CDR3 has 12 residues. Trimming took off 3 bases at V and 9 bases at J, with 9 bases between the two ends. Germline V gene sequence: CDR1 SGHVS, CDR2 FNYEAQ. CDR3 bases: TGTGCCAGCAGCTTCGGAAACAGTGAGCAGTTCTTC. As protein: CASSFGNSEQFF.

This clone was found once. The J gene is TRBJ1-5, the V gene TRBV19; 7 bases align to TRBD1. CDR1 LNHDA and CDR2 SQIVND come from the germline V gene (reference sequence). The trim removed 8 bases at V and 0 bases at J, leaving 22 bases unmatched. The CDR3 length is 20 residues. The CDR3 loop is CASWGRSRDSATNSNQPQHF. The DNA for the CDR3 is TGTGCCAGTTGGGGCCGATCCCGGGACAGCGCGACAAATAGCAATCAGCCCCAGCATTTT. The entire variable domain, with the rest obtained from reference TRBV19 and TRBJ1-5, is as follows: DGGITQSPKYLFRKEGQNVTLSCEQNLNHDAMYWYRQDPGQGLRLIYYSQIVNDFQKGDIAEGYSVSREKKESFPLTVTSAQKNPTAFYLCASWGRSRDSATNSNQPQHFGDGTRLSIL.

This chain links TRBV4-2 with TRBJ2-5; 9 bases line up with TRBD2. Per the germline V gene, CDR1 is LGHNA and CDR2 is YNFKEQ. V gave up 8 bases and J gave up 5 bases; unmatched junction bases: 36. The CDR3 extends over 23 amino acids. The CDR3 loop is CASGRTQHAWRGSGGLGVETQYF. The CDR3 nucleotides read TGTGCCAGCGGCCGGACGCAGCATGCTTGGAGAGGAAGCGGGGGGCTCGGGGTGGAGACCCAGTACTTC.

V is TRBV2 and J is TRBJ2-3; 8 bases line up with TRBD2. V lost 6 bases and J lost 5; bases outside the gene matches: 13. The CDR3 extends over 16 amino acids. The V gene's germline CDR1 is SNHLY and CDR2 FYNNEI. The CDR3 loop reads CASRGSSGARGDTQYF. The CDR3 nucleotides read TGTGCCAGCAGGGGGAGTAGCGGGGCCCGCGGAGATACGCAGTATTTT. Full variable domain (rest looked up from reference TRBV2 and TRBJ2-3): EPEVTQTPSHQVTQMGQEVILRCVPISNHLYFYWYRQILGQKVEFLVSFYNNEISEKSEIFDDQFSVERPDGSNFTLKIRSTKLEDSAMYFCASRGSSGARGDTQYFGPGTRLTVL.

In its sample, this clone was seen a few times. This CDR3 reads CAWSSIPGQEVSPLHF. As DNA, the CDR3 is TGTGCCTGGAGCTCAATCCCGGGACAGGAAGTTTCACCCCTCCACTTT. The gene calls are TRBV30 and TRBJ1-6, with 8 nucleotides matching TRBD1. Trimming at V came to 3 bases and at J to 9 bases, leaving 13 bases not matched to a gene. Germline loops: CDR1 GTSNPN, CDR2 SVGIG (reference sequence). This CDR3 has 16 residues.

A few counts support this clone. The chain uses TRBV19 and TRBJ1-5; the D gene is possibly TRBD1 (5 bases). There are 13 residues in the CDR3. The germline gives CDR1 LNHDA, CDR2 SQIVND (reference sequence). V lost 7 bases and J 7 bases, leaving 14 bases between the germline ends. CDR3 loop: CASTRSRGQPQHF. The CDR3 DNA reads TGTGCCAGTACTCGCTCACGGGGGCAGCCCCAGCATTTT.

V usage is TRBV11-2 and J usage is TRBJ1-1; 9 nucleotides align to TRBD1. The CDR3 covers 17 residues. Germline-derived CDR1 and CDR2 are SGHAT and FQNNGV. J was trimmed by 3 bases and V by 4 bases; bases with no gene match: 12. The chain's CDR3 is CASSSSTGGGGYTEAFF. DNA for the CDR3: TGTGCCAGCAGCTCTTCGACAGGGGGAGGTGGGTACACTGAAGCTTTCTTT.

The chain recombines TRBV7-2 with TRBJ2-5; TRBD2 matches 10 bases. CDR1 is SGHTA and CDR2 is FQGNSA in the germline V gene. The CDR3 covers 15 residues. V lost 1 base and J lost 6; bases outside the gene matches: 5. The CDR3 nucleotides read TGTGCCAGCAGCTTAGAGCGGGGGGGCCTGAAGACCCAGTACTTC. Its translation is CASSLERGGLKTQYF.

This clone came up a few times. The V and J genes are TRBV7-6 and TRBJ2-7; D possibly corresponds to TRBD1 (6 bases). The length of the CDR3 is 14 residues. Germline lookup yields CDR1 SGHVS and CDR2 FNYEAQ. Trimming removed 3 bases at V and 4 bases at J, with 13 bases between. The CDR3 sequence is CASSFSGVGYEQYF. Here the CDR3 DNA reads TGTGCCAGCAGCTTCTCAGGGGTGGGTTACGAGCAGTACTTC.

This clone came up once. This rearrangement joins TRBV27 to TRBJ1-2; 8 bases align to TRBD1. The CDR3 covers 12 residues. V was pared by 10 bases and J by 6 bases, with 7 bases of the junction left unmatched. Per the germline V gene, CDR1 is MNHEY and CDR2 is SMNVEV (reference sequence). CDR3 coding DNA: TGTGCCACCACCGACAGGGGACATGGCTACACCTTC. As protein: CATTDRGHGYTF.

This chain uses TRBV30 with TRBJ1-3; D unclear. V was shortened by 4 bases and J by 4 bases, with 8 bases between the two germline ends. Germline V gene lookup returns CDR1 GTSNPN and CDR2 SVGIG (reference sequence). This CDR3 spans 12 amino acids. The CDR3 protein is CAWNPQGNTIYF. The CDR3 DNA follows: TGTGCCTGGAACCCGCAGGGAAACACCATATATTTT.

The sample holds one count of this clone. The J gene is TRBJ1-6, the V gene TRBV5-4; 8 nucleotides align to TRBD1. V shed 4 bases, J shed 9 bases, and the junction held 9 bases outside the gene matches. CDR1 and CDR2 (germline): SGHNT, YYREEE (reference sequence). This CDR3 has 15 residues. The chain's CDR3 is CASSPRQGTGSPLHF. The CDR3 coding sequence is TGTGCCAGCAGCCCAAGACAGGGGACAGGTTCACCCCTCCACTTT. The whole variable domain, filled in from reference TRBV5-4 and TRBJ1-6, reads ETGVTQSPTHLIKTRGQQVTLRCSSQSGHNTVSWYQQALGQGPQFIFQYYREEENGRGNFPPRFSGLQFPNYSSELNVNALELDDSALYLCASSPRQGTGSPLHFGNGTRLTVT.

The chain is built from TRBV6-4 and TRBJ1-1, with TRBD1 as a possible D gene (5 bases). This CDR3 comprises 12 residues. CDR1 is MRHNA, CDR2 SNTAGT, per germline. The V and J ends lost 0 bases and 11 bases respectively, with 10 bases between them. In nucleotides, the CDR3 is TGTGCCAGCAGTGACTCAAAGGGGATGGCTTTCTTT. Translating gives CASSDSKGMAFF.

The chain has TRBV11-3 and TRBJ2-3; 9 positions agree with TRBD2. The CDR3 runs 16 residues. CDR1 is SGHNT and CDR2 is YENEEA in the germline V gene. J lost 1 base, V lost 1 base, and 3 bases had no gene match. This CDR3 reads CASSLVGGGGTDTQYF. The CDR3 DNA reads TGTGCCAGCAGCTTAGTGGGCGGGGGGGGCACAGATACGCAGTATTTT.

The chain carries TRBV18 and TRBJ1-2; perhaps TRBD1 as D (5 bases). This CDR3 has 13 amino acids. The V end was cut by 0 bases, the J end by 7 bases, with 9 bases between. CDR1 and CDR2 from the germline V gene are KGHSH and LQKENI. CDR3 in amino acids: CASSPPIQGGYTF. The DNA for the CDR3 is TGTGCCAGCTCACCACCAATTCAGGGTGGCTACACCTTC.

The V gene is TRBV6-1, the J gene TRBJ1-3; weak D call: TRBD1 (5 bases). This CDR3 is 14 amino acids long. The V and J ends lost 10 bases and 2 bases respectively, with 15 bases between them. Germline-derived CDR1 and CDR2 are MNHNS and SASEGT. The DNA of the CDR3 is TGTGCCACCCACCTGTCGGGGGCTGGAAACACCATATATTTT. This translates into CATHLSGAGNTIYF.